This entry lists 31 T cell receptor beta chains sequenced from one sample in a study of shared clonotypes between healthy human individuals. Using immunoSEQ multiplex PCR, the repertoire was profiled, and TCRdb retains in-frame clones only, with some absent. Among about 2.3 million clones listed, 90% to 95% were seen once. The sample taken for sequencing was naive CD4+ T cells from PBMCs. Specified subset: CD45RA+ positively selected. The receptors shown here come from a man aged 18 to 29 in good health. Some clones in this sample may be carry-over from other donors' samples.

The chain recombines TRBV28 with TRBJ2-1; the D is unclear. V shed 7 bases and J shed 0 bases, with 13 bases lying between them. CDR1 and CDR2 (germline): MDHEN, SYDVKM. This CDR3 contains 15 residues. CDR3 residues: CASTPPQSSYNEQFF. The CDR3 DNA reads TGTGCCAGCACTCCACCCCAGAGCTCCTACAATGAGCAGTTCTTC.

This CDR3 is CARSRPNEQFF. The CDR3 DNA sequence: TGTGCCAGAAGCCGGCCTAATGAGCAGTTCTTC. J is TRBJ2-1 and V is TRBV5-3; D call uncertain. TRBV5-3 is an ORF, and what it does is uncertain. The CDR3 length is 11 residues. V shed 4 bases and J shed 7 bases, with 6 bases lying between them.

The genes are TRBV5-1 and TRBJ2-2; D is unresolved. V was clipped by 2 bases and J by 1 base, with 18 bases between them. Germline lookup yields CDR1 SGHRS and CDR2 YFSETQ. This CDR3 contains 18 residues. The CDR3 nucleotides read TGCGCCAGCAGCTTCGAAGGGTACGGCGGAAGGAACACCGGGGAGCTGTTTTTT. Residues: CASSFEGYGGRNTGELFF.

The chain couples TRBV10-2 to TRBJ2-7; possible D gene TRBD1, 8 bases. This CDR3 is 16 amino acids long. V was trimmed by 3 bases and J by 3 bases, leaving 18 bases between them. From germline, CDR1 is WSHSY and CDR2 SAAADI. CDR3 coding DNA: TGCGCCAGCAGTGATCCGTCTACAGGGGGGGACTACGAGCAGTACTTC. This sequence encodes CASSDPSTGGDYEQYF.

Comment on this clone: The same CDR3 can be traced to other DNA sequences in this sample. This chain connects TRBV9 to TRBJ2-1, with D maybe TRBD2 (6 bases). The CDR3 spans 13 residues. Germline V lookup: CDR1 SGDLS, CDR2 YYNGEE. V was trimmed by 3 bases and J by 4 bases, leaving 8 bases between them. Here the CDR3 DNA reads TGTGCCAGCAGCGCGGGACTGTACAATGAGCAGTTCTTC. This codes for CASSAGLYNEQFF.

CDR3: CASSLGGSGYQETQYF. CDR3 nucleotide sequence: TGCGCCAGCAGCCTAGGGGGTAGCGGGTACCAAGAGACCCAGTACTTC. The V gene is TRBV4-1, the J gene TRBJ2-5; maybe TRBD2 (7 bases). Germline assignment: CDR1 MGHRA and CDR2 YSYEKL. Trimming left V 4 bases short and J 0 bases short, with 15 bases between. The length of the CDR3 is 16 residues.

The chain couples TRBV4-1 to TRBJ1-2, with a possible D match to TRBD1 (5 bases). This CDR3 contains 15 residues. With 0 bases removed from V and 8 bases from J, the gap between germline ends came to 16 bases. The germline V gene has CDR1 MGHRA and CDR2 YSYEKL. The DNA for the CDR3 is TGCGCCAGCAGCCAAGAAGGGGTATCCCTATCCGGCTACACCTTC. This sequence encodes CASSQEGVSLSGYTF.

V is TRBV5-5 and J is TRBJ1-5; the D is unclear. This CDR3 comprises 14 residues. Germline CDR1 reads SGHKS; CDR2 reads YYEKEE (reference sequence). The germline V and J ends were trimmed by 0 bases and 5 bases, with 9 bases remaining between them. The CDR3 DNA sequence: TGTGCCAGCAGCTTGGGTCCGGGCGATCAGCCCCAGCATTTT. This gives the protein CASSLGPGDQPQHF.

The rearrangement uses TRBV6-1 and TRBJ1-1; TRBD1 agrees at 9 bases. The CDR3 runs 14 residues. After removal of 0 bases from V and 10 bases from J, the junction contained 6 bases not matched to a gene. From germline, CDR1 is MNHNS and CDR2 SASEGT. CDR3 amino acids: CASSEAGTGMRAFF. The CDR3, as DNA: TGTGCCAGCAGTGAAGCGGGGACAGGGATGAGAGCTTTCTTT.

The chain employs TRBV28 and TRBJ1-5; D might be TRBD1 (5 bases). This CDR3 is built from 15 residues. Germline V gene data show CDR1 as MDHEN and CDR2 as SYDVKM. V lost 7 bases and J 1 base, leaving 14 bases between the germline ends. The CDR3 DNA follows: TGTGCCAGCACCCTATTCCGGGACAGCAATCAGCCCCAGCATTTT. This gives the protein CASTLFRDSNQPQHF.

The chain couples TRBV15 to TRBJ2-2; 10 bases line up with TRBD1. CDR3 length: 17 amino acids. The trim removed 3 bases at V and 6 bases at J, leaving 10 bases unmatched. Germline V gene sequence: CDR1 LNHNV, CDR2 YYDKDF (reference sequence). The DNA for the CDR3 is TGTGCCACCAGCAGGGGGGGACAGGGGCTTTCGGCCGGGGAGCTGTTTTTT. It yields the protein CATSRGGQGLSAGELFF.

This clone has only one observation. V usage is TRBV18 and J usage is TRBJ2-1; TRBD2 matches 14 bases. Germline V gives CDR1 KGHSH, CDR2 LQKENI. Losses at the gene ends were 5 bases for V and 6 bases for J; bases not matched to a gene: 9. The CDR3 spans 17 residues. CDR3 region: CASSAGLAGGSGNEQFF. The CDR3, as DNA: TGTGCCAGCTCAGCCGGACTAGCGGGAGGCAGTGGCAATGAGCAGTTCTTC. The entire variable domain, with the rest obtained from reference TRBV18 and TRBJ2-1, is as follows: NAGVMQNPRHLVRRRGQEARLRCSPMKGHSHVYWYRQLPEEGLKFMVYLQKENIIDESGMPKERFSAEFPKEGPSILRIQQVVRGDSAAYFCASSAGLAGGSGNEQFFGPGTRLTVL.

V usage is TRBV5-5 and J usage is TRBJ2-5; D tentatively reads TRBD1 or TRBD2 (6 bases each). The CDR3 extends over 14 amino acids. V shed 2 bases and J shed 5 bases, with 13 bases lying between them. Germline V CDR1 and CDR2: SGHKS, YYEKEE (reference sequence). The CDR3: CASSFRGRGETQYF. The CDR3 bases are TGTGCCAGCAGCTTCCGGGGGCGCGGGGAGACCCAGTACTTC. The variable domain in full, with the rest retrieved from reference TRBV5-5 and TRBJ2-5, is DAGVTQSPTHLIKTRGQQVTLRCSPISGHKSVSWYQQVLGQGPQFIFQYYEKEERGRGNFPDRFSARQFPNYSSELNVNALLLGDSALYLCASSFRGRGETQYFGPGTRLLVL.

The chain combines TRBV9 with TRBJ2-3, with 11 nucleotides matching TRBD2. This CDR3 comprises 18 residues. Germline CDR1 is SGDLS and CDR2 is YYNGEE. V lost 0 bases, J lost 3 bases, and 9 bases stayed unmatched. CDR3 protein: CASSVGGSGRAGTDTQYF. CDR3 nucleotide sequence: TGTGCCAGCAGCGTAGGTGGTAGCGGGAGGGCCGGGACAGATACGCAGTATTTT. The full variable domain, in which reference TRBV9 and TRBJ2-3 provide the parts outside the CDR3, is DSGVTQTPKHLITATGQRVTLRCSPRSGDLSVYWYQQSLDQGLQFLIQYYNGEERAKGNILERFSAQQFPDLHSELNLSSLELGDSALYFCASSVGGSGRAGTDTQYFGPGTRLTVL.

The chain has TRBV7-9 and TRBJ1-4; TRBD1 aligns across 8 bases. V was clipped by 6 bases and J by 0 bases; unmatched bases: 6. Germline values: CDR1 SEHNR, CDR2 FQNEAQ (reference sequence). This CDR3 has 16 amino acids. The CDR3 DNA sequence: TGTGCCAGCAGTCAGGGGGCAGGGGCAACTAATGAAAAACTGTTTTTT. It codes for CASSQGAGATNEKLFF.

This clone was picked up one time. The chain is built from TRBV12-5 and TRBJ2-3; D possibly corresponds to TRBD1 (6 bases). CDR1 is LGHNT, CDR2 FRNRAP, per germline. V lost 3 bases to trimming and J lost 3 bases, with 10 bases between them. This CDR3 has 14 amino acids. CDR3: CASGFMGATDTQYF. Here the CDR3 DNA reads TGTGCTAGTGGTTTTATGGGGGCTACAGATACGCAGTATTTT.

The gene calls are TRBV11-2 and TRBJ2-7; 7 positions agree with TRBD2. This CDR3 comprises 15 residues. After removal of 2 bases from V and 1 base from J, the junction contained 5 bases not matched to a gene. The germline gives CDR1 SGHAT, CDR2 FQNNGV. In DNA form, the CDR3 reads TGTGCCAGCAGCTTATTTGTCGGGGGGTCCTACGAGCAGTACTTC. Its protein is CASSLFVGGSYEQYF.

CDR3 nucleotides: TGTGCCAGCAGCTTCCGGACCGAAGAGACCCAGTACTTC. As protein: CASSFRTEETQYF. This rearrangement joins TRBV7-9 to TRBJ2-5; D call uncertain. The CDR3 is 13 residues long. V was clipped by 3 bases and J by 3 bases, with 8 bases between them. Germline V lookup: CDR1 SEHNR, CDR2 FQNEAQ (reference sequence).

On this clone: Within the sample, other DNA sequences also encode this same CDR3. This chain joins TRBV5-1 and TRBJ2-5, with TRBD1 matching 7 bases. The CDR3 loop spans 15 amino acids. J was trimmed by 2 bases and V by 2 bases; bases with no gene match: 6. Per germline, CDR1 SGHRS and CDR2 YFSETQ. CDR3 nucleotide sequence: TGCGCCAGCAGCTTAGGGACAGATTATCAAGAGACCCAGTACTTC. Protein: CASSLGTDYQETQYF. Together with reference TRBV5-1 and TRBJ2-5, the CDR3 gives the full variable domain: KAGVTQTPRYLIKTRGQQVTLSCSPISGHRSVSWYQQTPGQGLQFLFEYFSETQRNKGNFPGRFSGRQFSNSRSEMNVSTLELGDSALYLCASSLGTDYQETQYFGPGTRLLVL.

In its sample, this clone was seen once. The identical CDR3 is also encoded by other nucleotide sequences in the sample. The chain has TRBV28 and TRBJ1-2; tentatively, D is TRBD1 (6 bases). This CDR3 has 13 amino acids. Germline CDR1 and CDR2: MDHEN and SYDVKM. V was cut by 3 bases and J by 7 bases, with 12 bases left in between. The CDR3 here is CASSLGGAGGYTF. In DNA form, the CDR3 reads TGTGCCAGCAGTTTGGGGGGCGCGGGTGGCTACACCTTC.

CDR3 residues: CASSRMPTGEGYNEQFF. As DNA, the CDR3 is TGCGCCAGCAGCCGGATGCCAACGGGAGAAGGGTACAATGAGCAGTTCTTC. The chain recombines TRBV5-1 with TRBJ2-1; the D gene is possibly TRBD2 (6 bases). The V and J ends lost 4 bases and 4 bases respectively, with 21 bases between them. CDR1 is SGHRS, CDR2 YFSETQ, per germline. This CDR3 contains 17 residues. Based on the CDR3 plus reference TRBV5-1 and TRBJ2-1, the full variable domain is KAGVTQTPRYLIKTRGQQVTLSCSPISGHRSVSWYQQTPGQGLQFLFEYFSETQRNKGNFPGRFSGRQFSNSRSEMNVSTLELGDSALYLCASSRMPTGEGYNEQFFGPGTRLTVL.

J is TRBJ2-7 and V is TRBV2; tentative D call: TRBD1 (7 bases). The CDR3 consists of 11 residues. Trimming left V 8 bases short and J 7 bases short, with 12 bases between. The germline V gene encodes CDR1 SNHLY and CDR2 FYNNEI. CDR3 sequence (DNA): TGTGCCAGCTTGTCAGGGGGGGAGCAGTACTTC. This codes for CASLSGGEQYF.

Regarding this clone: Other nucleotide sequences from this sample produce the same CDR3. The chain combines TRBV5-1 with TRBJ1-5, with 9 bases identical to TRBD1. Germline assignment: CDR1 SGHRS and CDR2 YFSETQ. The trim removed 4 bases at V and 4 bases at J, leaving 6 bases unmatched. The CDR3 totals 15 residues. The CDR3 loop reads CASSETGGRNQPQHF. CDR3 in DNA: TGCGCCAGCAGCGAGACAGGGGGAAGGAATCAGCCCCAGCATTTT.

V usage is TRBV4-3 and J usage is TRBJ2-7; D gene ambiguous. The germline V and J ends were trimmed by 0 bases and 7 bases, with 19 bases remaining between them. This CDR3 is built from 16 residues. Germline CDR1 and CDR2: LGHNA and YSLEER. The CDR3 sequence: CASSQDLRRPVREQYF. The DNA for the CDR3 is TGCGCCAGCAGCCAAGATTTGAGGCGCCCGGTAAGGGAGCAGTACTTC.

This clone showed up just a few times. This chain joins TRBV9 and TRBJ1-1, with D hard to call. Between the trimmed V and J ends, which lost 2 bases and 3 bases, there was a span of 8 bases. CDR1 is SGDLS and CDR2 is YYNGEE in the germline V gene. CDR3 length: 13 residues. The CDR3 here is CASSVSRYTEAFF. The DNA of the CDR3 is TGTGCCAGCAGCGTCTCAAGGTACACTGAAGCTTTCTTT.

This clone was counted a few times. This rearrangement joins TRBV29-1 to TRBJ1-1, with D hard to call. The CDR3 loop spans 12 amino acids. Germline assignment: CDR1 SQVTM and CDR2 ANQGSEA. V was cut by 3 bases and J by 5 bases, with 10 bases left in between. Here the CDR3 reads CSVDRTGTEAFF. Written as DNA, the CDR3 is TGCAGCGTTGACCGGACGGGAACTGAAGCTTTCTTT.

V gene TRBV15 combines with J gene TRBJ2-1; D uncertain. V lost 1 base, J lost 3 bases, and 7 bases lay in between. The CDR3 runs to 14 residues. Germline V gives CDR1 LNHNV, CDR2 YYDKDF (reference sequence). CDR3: CATSRGRSYNEQFF. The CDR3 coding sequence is TGTGCCACCAGCAGAGGTAGAAGCTACAATGAGCAGTTCTTC.

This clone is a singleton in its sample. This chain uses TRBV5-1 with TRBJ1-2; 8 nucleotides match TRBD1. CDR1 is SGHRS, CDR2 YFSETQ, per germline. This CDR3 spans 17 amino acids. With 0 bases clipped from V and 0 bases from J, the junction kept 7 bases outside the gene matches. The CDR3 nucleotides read TGCGCCAGCAGCTTGGCCATCGGGACAGGAACTAACTATGGCTACACCTTC. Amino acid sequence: CASSLAIGTGTNYGYTF.

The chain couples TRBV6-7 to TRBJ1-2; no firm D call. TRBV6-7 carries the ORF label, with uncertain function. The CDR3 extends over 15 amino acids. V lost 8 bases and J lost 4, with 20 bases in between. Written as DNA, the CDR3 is TGTGCCAGCGTTCGGCGGTGCGGGTTACTCTATGGCTACACCTTC. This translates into CASVRRCGLLYGYTF.

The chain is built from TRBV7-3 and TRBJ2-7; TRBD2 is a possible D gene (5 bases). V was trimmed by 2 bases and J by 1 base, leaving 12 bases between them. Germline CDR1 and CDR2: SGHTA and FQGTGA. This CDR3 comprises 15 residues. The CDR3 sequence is CASSLVGGRSYEQYF. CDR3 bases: TGTGCCAGCAGCTTAGTCGGCGGGCGTTCCTACGAGCAGTACTTC. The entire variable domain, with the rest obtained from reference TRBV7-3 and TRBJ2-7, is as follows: GAGVSQTPSNKVTEKGKYVELRCDPISGHTALYWYRQSLGQGPEFLIYFQGTGAADDSGLPNDRFFAVRPEGSVSTLKIQRTERGDSAVYLCASSLVGGRSYEQYFGPGTRLTVT.

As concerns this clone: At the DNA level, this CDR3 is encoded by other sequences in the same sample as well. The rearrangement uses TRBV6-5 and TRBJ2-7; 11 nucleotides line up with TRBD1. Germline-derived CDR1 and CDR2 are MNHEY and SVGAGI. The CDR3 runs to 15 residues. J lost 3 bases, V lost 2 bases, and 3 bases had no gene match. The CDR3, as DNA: TGTGCCAGCAGTTACAGGGACAGGGGGATCTACGAGCAGTACTTC. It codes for CASSYRDRGIYEQYF.